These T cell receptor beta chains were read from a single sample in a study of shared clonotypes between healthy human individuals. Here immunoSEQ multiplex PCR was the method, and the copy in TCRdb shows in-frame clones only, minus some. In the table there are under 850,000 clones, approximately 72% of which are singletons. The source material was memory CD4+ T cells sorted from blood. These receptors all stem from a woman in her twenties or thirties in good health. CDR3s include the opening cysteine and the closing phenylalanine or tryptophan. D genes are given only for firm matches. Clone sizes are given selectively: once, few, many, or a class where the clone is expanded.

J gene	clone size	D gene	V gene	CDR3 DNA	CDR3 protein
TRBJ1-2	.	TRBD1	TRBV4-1	TGCGCCAGCAGCCAGGCCGGACAGGGGGCTCTTGGCTACACCTTC	CASSQAGQGALGYTF
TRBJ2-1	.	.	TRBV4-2	TGTGCCAGCAGCCAAGATACGCGCGAATGGGGCGGGAAGTACAATGAGCAGTTCTTC	CASSQDTREWGGKYNEQFF
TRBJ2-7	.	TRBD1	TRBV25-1	TGTGCCAGCAGACCCGGGACAGGGACCTACGAGCAGTACTTC	CASRPGTGTYEQYF
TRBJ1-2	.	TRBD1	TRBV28	TGTGCCAGCAGTGATCCCGGGACAGCCTTCTATGGCTACACCTTC	CASSDPGTAFYGYTF
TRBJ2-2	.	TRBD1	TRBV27	TGTGCCAGCAGTTTTCAGGGGGCGCAGGACACCGGGGAGCTGTTTTTT	CASSFQGAQDTGELFF
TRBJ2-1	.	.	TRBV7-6	TGTGCCAGCTCCCCCGAAACTCTCGGGGATGAGCAGTTCTTC	CASSPETLGDEQFF
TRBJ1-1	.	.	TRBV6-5	TGTGCCAGCACCCGAGGGGCGGGGGCGATCACTGAAGCTTTCTTT	CASTRGAGAITEAFF
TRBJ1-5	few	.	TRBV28	TGTGCCAGCAGTTTACCCCAGGGTTACAATCAGCCCCAGCATTTT	CASSLPQGYNQPQHF
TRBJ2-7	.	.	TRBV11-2	TGTGCCAGCAGCTTAGCAGGGCAACTCTCCTACGAGCAGTACTTC	CASSLAGQLSYEQYF
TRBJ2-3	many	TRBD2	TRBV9	TGTGCCAGCAGCGTAGGACTAGCGGAAACAGATACGCAGTATTTT	CASSVGLAETDTQYF
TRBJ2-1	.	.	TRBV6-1	TGTGCCACCCGTCGAGCGGGTTCCAATGAGCAGTTCTTC	CATRRAGSNEQFF
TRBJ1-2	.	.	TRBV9	TGTGCCAGCAGCGGCTGGGGGGGGACGAACTATGGCTACACCTTC	CASSGWGGTNYGYTF
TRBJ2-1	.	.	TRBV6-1	TGTGCCAGCAGTGCAGCCGGGACCTCCTACAATGAGCAGTTCTTC	CASSAAGTSYNEQFF
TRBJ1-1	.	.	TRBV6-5	TGTGCCAGCAGTTACTCTCAGGGCACTGAAGCTTTCTTT	CASSYSQGTEAFF
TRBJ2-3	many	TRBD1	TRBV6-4	TGTGCCAGCCGGGGACAGGGCACAGATACGCAGTATTTT	CASRGQGTDTQYF
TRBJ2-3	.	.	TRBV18	TGTGCCAGCTCACCGGGACTCGGCACAGATACGCAGTATTTT	CASSPGLGTDTQYF
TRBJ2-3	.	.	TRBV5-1	TGCGCCAGCAGCCCCGGGGACTTGACAACCACAGATACGCAGTATTTT	CASSPGDLTTTDTQYF
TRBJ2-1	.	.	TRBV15	TGTGCCACCAGCAGAGGACGTAGCGGTTCCTACAATGAGCAGTTCTTC	CATSRGRSGSYNEQFF
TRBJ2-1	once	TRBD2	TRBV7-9	TGTGCCAGCAGCGAGACTAGCGGGCGTGAGCAGTTCTTC	CASSETSGREQFF
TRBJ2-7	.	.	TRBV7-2	TGTGCCAGCAGCTTAGCGTCCGGGGGCGTTTACGAGCAGTACTTC	CASSLASGGVYEQYF
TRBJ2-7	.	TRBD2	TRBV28	TGTGCCAGCAGTTTACCGGCTAGCGGGAGTTTATACGAGCAGTACTTC	CASSLPASGSLYEQYF
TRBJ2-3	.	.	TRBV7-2	TGTGCCAGCAGGGGTGAAGCAGATACGCAGTATTTT	CASRGEADTQYF
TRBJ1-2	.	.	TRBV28	TGTGCCAGCAGTGGAGAGGCCTACACCTTC	CASSGEAYTF
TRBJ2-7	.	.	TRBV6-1	TGTGCCAGCAGTGAAAGCTTGAGGGGTAACTACGAGCAGTACTTC	CASSESLRGNYEQYF
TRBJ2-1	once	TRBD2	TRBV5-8	TGTGCCAGCAGCTTGGACGCAAGAGGTGGCGGGAGCCCCTACAATGAGCAGTTCTTC	CASSLDARGGGSPYNEQFF
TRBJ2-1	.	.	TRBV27	TGTGCCAGCAGTTACAGGGAGAAGTACAATGAGCAGTTCTTC	CASSYREKYNEQFF
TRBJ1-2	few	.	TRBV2	TGTGCCAGCGTTGACGTCGGGTATGGCTACACCTTC	CASVDVGYGYTF
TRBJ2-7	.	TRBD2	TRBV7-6	TGTGCCAGCAGCTTAGTTCCCAGCGGGAGCTCTCTTTACTACGAGCAGTACTTC	CASSLVPSGSSLYYEQYF
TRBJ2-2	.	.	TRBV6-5	TGTGCCAGCAGGGATCCAGCGAACACCGGGGAGCTGTTTTTT	CASRDPANTGELFF
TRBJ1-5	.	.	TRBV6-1	TGTGCCAGCAGTGCCAGGGTGCCGGCGAGCAATCAGCCCCAGCATTTT	CASSARVPASNQPQHF
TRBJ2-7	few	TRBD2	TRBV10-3	TGTGCCACCGGTGAGGCGTCTAGCGGGATCTACGAGCAGTACTTC	CATGEASSGIYEQYF
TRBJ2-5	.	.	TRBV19	TGTGCCAGGACGAAACGCGGAGAGACGCGCAGAGAGACCCAGTACTTC	CARTKRGETRRETQYF
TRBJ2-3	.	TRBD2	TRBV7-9	TGTGCCAGCAGCCCAGAGACTAGCGGAGGCACAGATACGCAGTATTTT	CASSPETSGGTDTQYF
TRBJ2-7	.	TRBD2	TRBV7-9	TGTGCCAGCAGCTCAGGGAGCGGGAGGGCCCTGGGGGAGCAGTACTTC	CASSSGSGRALGEQYF
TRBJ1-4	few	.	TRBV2	TGTGCCAGCAGTGAAGCACCGGTAAAACTGTTTTTT	CASSEAPVKLFF
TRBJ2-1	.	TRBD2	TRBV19	TGTGCCAGTAGAGGGACTAGCGGGAGTGGGTCCTACAATGAGCAGTTCTTC	CASRGTSGSGSYNEQFF